The rows below give T cell receptor beta chains drawn from one sample of a study of CD8+CD57+ T cells in acquired aplastic anemia. A single record per CDR3 protein comes from TCRdb applying MiXCR to the reads. The data hold about 190,000 distinct CDR3 sequences, with around half observed a single time. The source material was sorted CD4+, CD8+, or CD8+CD57+ T cells (not recorded which) from PBMCs. These receptors came from a human donor in good health, serving as a control. Both conserved end residues are part of each CDR3.

CDR3 protein: CSAPDRGRSGYTF
J gene: TRBJ1-2
V gene: TRBV20-1

CDR3 protein: CASSQGLRGASPLHF
J gene: TRBJ1-6
V gene: TRBV4-3

CDR3 protein: CASSKTSGRGTDTQYF
J gene: TRBJ2-3
V gene: TRBV7-9

CDR3 protein: CASSQNRASNTIYF
J gene: TRBJ1-3
V gene: TRBV4-1

CDR3 protein: CSVTSGGALDTQYF
J gene: TRBJ2-3
V gene: TRBV29-1

CDR3 protein: CATSVGQSGETQYF
J gene: TRBJ2-5
V gene: TRBV24-1

CDR3 protein: CASSLDPRVTF
J gene: TRBJ1-3
V gene: TRBV11-2

CDR3 protein: CANSPYNPQETQYF
J gene: TRBJ2-5
V gene: TRBV18

CDR3 protein: CASSNTRDGGNTQYF
J gene: TRBJ2-3
V gene: TRBV3-1

CDR3 protein: CATSKTRATRTDTQYF
J gene: TRBJ2-3
V gene: TRBV15

CDR3 protein: CATSDPATGNEQYF
J gene: TRBJ2-7
V gene: TRBV24-1

CDR3 protein: CASSPGQAYQETQYF
J gene: TRBJ2-5
V gene: TRBV7-9

CDR3 protein: CASMRNTEALF
J gene: TRBJ1-1
V gene: TRBV2

CDR3 protein: CASTWTGPNYGYTF
J gene: TRBJ1-2
V gene: TRBV28

CDR3 protein: CASSMSGLTANEQFF
J gene: TRBJ2-1
V gene: TRBV19

CDR3 protein: CATSAGSEKLFF
J gene: TRBJ1-4
V gene: TRBV15

CDR3 protein: CASSLGRGTTVTQYF
J gene: TRBJ2-3
V gene: TRBV7-6

CDR3 protein: CASSARQGMSSYEQYF
J gene: TRBJ2-7
V gene: TRBV19

CDR3 protein: CAISLGESYEQYF
J gene: TRBJ2-7
V gene: TRBV6-1

CDR3 protein: CSGSNNEKLFF
J gene: TRBJ1-4
V gene: TRBV29-1

CDR3 protein: CSARSGNTEAFF
J gene: TRBJ1-1
V gene: TRBV20-1

CDR3 protein: CASSWGDRGYNEQFF
J gene: TRBJ2-1
V gene: TRBV5-5

CDR3 protein: CASSLQNSPLHF
J gene: TRBJ1-6
V gene: TRBV7-2

CDR3 protein: CAISDCGHPASGTQYF
J gene: TRBJ2-5
V gene: TRBV10-3

CDR3 protein: CASSYSGLRVAEAFF
J gene: TRBJ1-1
V gene: TRBV6-2/TRBV6-3

CDR3 protein: CSVDWTEAFF
J gene: TRBJ1-1
V gene: TRBV29-1

CDR3 protein: CASSLVGVSTGELFF
J gene: TRBJ2-2
V gene: TRBV5-8

CDR3 protein: CSVDPRGTSILYSNQPQHF
J gene: TRBJ1-5
V gene: TRBV29-1

CDR3 protein: CASSGDGGNTEAFF
J gene: TRBJ1-1
V gene: TRBV9

CDR3 protein: CASSLGGGISSDEQFF
J gene: TRBJ2-1
V gene: TRBV7-9

CDR3 protein: CASSADRYSGANVLTF
J gene: TRBJ2-6
V gene: TRBV28

CDR3 protein: CASSLNAAYEQFF
J gene: TRBJ2-1
V gene: TRBV7-3

CDR3 protein: CASSPQRTVSYEQYF
J gene: TRBJ2-7
V gene: TRBV7-3

CDR3 protein: CASSLVLAGSTDTQYF
J gene: TRBJ2-3
V gene: TRBV5-4

CDR3 protein: CASSYSDRGWGEQYF
J gene: TRBJ2-7
V gene: TRBV5-1

CDR3 protein: CASSLATGGHGGELFF
J gene: TRBJ2-2
V gene: TRBV7-2

CDR3 protein: CASSTGDTEALF
J gene: TRBJ1-1
V gene: TRBV7-9

CDR3 protein: CAISGDRGITSSYNEQFF
J gene: TRBJ2-1
V gene: TRBV10-3

CDR3 protein: CASSLSGGYTDTQYF
J gene: TRBJ2-3
V gene: TRBV3-1

CDR3 protein: CATSDFSPDSTDTQYF
J gene: TRBJ2-3
V gene: TRBV24-1

CDR3 protein: CASSVETNTEAFF
J gene: TRBJ1-1
V gene: TRBV9

CDR3 protein: CASSSDRSNYGYTF
J gene: TRBJ1-2
V gene: TRBV5-4

CDR3 protein: CASSAGTSGQLSTDTQYF
J gene: TRBJ2-3
V gene: TRBV7-9

CDR3 protein: CASSPGAQGETQYF
J gene: TRBJ2-5
V gene: TRBV18

CDR3 protein: CASSLSSEQFF
J gene: TRBJ2-1
V gene: TRBV12-3/TRBV12-4